The present T cell receptor beta chain was sequenced within a study of blood T cells in healthy people across ages. Germline V gives CDR1 MNHEY, CDR2 SVGEGT. V was clipped by 8 bases and J by 2 bases, with 9 bases between them. The CDR3 is 13 amino acids. General study findings and limits: Conclusively comparing naive with antigen-experienced cells was impossible with unsorted PBMCs.

Alongside a J-beta primer mix, a sample-barcoded 5' primer served in a second PCR lasting roughly 7 to 12 cycles. TCRdb fed the 5' RACE reads into MiXCR, producing one record per CDR3 protein. This sample carries approximately 600,000 distinct CDR3 sequences, around three fifths of them seen once, and the ten largest clones take about two fifths. With regard to this clonotype: No antigen is known for it.

This receptor was obtained from a man aged 55 to 70 in good health. The genes are TRBV6-2 or TRBV6-3 and TRBJ2-2; D uncertain. What was sequenced was blood. CDR3 sequence: CASANPNTGELFF. The CDR3 DNA follows: TGTGCCAGCGCCAACCCCAACACCGGGGAGCTGTTTTTT.